Shown below are 19 T cell receptor beta chains from a single sample sequenced in a study of blood T cell repertoires in COVID-19. Generated by immunoSEQ multiplex PCR, the TCRdb table keeps only in-frame clones and is missing some. In the table there are fewer than 120,000 clones, approximately 65% of which are singletons. Material for sequencing was peripheral blood. These TCRs come from a woman between 55 and 75 years old with acute or convalescent COVID-19.

V is TRBV3-1 (or the pseudogene TRBV3-2) and J is TRBJ1-3, with 7 bases that match TRBD1. The CDR3 has 17 residues. Germline-derived CDR1 and CDR2 are LGHDT and YNNKEL (reference sequence). V lost 6 bases, J lost 2 bases, and 13 bases stayed unmatched. Written as DNA, the CDR3 is TGTGCCAGCAGGCGGAACTTAGCAGGGGGTACTGGAAACACCATATATTTT. This sequence encodes CASRRNLAGGTGNTIYF.

The chain employs TRBV18 and TRBJ1-2, with 9 nucleotides matching TRBD1. The J segment lost 4 bases and the V segment lost 1 base, leaving 4 bases of the junction unmatched. Germline CDR1 reads KGHSH; CDR2 reads LQKENI. This CDR3 region has 15 residues. CDR3 DNA sequence: TGTGCCAGCTCACCACAGGGACAGGGAGTCTATGGCTACACCTTC. This encodes CASSPQGQGVYGYTF.

This sequence joins TRBV11-2 and TRBJ1-2; tentative D call: TRBD1 (5 bases). Trimming pared 2 bases from V and 7 bases from J, leaving 14 bases between. Germline V CDR1 and CDR2: SGHAT, FQNNGV. The CDR3 spans 14 residues. CDR3 region: CASSLSTGMGGYTF. The CDR3 bases are TGTGCCAGCAGCTTAAGTACAGGCATGGGTGGCTACACCTTC. Full variable domain (missing parts from reference TRBV11-2 and TRBJ1-2): EAGVAQSPRYKIIEKRQSVAFWCNPISGHATLYWYQQILGQGPKLLIQFQNNGVVDDSQLPKDRFSAERLKGVDSTLKIQPAKLEDSAVYLCASSLSTGMGGYTFGSGTRLTVV.

The V gene is TRBV19, the J gene TRBJ1-1; D is ambiguous. The V end was cut by 2 bases, the J end by 0 bases, with 13 bases between. CDR1 is LNHDA and CDR2 is SQIVND in the germline V gene (reference sequence). This CDR3 is 16 amino acids long. This CDR3 is CASSITDRILNTEAFF. The CDR3 DNA reads TGTGCCAGTAGTATAACAGACCGGATACTGAACACTGAAGCTTTCTTT.

V gene TRBV28 combines with J gene TRBJ1-1; D remains ambiguous. CDR1 is MDHEN, CDR2 SYDVKM, per germline. The CDR3 length is 14 residues. The V end was cut by 2 bases, the J end by 0 bases, with 7 bases between. The CDR3 region has the DNA TGTGCCAGCAGTTTAATAGAGATGAACACTGAAGCTTTCTTT. The encoded protein is CASSLIEMNTEAFF. Filled out from reference TRBV28 and TRBJ1-1, the complete variable domain reads DVKVTQSSRYLVKRTGEKVFLECVQDMDHENMFWYRQDPGLGLRLIYFSYDVKMKEKGDIPEGYSVSREKKERFSLILESASTNQTSMYLCASSLIEMNTEAFFGQGTRLTVV.

The V and J genes are TRBV10-1 and TRBJ1-2, with D possibly matching TRBD1 (6 bases). The CDR3 is 15 amino acids. Per the germline V gene, CDR1 is WNHNN and CDR2 is SYGVQD (reference sequence). V lost 3 bases, J lost 4 bases, and 15 bases lay in between. In nucleotides, the CDR3 is TGCGCCAGCAGTGACGGCAGGTGGGGGCCCTATGGCTACACCTTC. Translation gives CASSDGRWGPYGYTF.

CDR3 sequence: CASSQTTPGGVSTGELFF. In nucleotides, the CDR3 is TGCGCCAGCAGCCAAACCACCCCGGGAGGGGTCTCCACCGGGGAGCTGTTTTTT. This chain links TRBV4-3 with TRBJ2-2; 8 bases align to TRBD2. With V trimmed by 2 bases and J by 4 bases, 12 bases remained unmatched. This CDR3 spans 18 amino acids. Germline V gene data show CDR1 as LGHNA and CDR2 as YSLEER.

The V gene is TRBV2, the J gene TRBJ1-5, with D hard to call. With 2 bases removed from V and 9 bases from J, the gap between germline ends came to 8 bases. The V gene's germline CDR1 is SNHLY and CDR2 FYNNEI. The CDR3 loop spans 12 amino acids. The CDR3 loop is CASSEHTGPQHF. CDR3 in DNA: TGTGCCAGCAGTGAACATACGGGGCCCCAGCATTTT.

The chain has TRBV18 and TRBJ2-1, with D unresolved. Germline values: CDR1 KGHSH, CDR2 LQKENI. The CDR3 runs to 14 residues. V lost 3 bases to trimming and J lost 8 bases, with 14 bases between them. CDR3 bases: TGTGCCAGCTCACCCAGAGAGGTCCCCCATGAGCAGTTCTTC. It codes for CASSPREVPHEQFF. The whole variable domain, filled in from reference TRBV18 and TRBJ2-1, reads NAGVMQNPRHLVRRRGQEARLRCSPMKGHSHVYWYRQLPEEGLKFMVYLQKENIIDESGMPKERFSAEFPKEGPSILRIQQVVRGDSAAYFCASSPREVPHEQFFGPGTRLTVL.

This clone was observed a single time. This rearrangement joins TRBV24-1 to TRBJ2-5, with D maybe TRBD2 (6 bases). Germline V gene data show CDR1 as KGHDR and CDR2 as SFDVKD. V lost 11 bases and J lost 4, with 16 bases in between. The CDR3 has 13 residues. The CDR3 spells CAIQSSVAETQYF. In nucleotides, the CDR3 is TGTGCCATACAGTCTAGCGTGGCAGAGACCCAGTACTTC.

The chain carries TRBV25-1 and TRBJ2-1, with D perhaps matching TRBD2 (5 bases). Germline V gene data show CDR1 as MGHDK and CDR2 as SYGVNS. CDR3 size: 15 residues. V lost 2 bases to trimming and J lost 9 bases, with 17 bases between them. This CDR3 is CASSEKQGRRSEQFF. The CDR3 DNA reads TGTGCCAGCAGTGAAAAACAAGGGAGAAGGAGTGAGCAGTTCTTC.

The chain couples TRBV18 to TRBJ1-2; D perhaps matches TRBD1 (6 bases). Trimming pared 3 bases from V and 4 bases from J, leaving 12 bases between. This CDR3 has 14 amino acids. Germline values: CDR1 KGHSH, CDR2 LQKENI. CDR3 residues: CASSPGDRLYGYTF. The DNA of the CDR3 is TGTGCCAGCTCACCTGGAGACAGGCTCTATGGCTACACCTTC.

The V and J genes are TRBV5-6 and TRBJ1-2; D is unclear. V lost 2 bases, J lost 7 bases, and 6 bases lay in between. Germline CDR1 is SGHDT and CDR2 is YYEEEE. This CDR3 spans 11 amino acids. Here the CDR3 DNA reads TGTGCCAGCAGCTTTCAGGTTGGCTACACCTTC. This sequence encodes CASSFQVGYTF.

The J gene is TRBJ1-2, the V gene TRBV7-3; the D is unclear. The V end lost 2 bases, the J end lost 8 bases, and 12 bases lay between the germline ends. This CDR3 is 13 amino acids long. CDR1 and CDR2 from the germline V gene are SGHTA and FQGTGA. The CDR3 DNA is TGTGCCAGCAGCTTAGATTCGGGGTGGGGCTACACCTTC. Protein product: CASSLDSGWGYTF. The variable domain in full, with the rest retrieved from reference TRBV7-3 and TRBJ1-2, is GAGVSQTPSNKVTEKGKYVELRCDPISGHTALYWYRQSLGQGPEFLIYFQGTGAADDSGLPNDRFFAVRPEGSVSTLKIQRTERGDSAVYLCASSLDSGWGYTFGSGTRLTVV.

The chain is built from TRBV6-4 and TRBJ2-7; 8 nucleotides agree with TRBD2. This CDR3 is built from 14 residues. The V gene's germline CDR1 is MRHNA and CDR2 SNTAGT. V trimming: 2 bases; J trimming: 5 bases; junction bases outside the gene matches: 5. In DNA, the CDR3 is TGTGCCAGCAGTGACGGCGGGGGGCTCCACGAGCAGTACTTC. It translates to CASSDGGGLHEQYF.

The chain carries TRBV30 and TRBJ1-5; 8 bases line up with TRBD1. The CDR3 runs to 14 residues. J was trimmed by 7 bases and V by 3 bases; bases with no gene match: 8. The germline gives CDR1 GTSNPN, CDR2 SVGIG (reference sequence). The CDR3: CAWSQSTGAQPQHF. The CDR3, as DNA: TGTGCCTGGAGCCAATCGACAGGGGCCCAGCCCCAGCATTTT.

This clone was detected only a few times. The chain combines TRBV19 with TRBJ1-5; maybe TRBD1 (5 bases). Trimming pared 2 bases from V and 3 bases from J, leaving 8 bases between. The germline V gene has CDR1 LNHDA and CDR2 SQIVND (reference sequence). The CDR3 is 14 residues long. The CDR3 DNA reads TGTGCCAGTAGTATATCGGACACCAATCAGCCCCAGCATTTT. It is translated as CASSISDTNQPQHF.

This clone was picked up many times. V is TRBV5-6 and J is TRBJ1-2; D remains ambiguous. The germline CDR1 and CDR2 sequences are SGHDT and YYEEEE. V dropped 0 bases and J dropped 3 bases, with 9 bases sitting between them. The CDR3 runs 14 residues. CDR3 sequence: CASSLVGDDYGYTF. DNA of the CDR3: TGTGCCAGCAGCTTGGTCGGGGATGACTATGGCTACACCTTC.

V usage is TRBV11-1 and J usage is TRBJ1-1; no clear D. V lost 6 bases and J 7 bases, leaving 9 bases between the germline ends. The CDR3 extends over 11 amino acids. In germline, CDR1 is SGHAT, CDR2 FQDESV (reference sequence). CDR3: CASRSSIEAFF. CDR3 DNA sequence: TGTGCCAGCAGGTCATCAATTGAAGCTTTCTTT.